This is a list of T cell receptor beta chains from one sample in a study of blood T cell repertoires in COVID-19. This table comes from immunoSEQ multiplex PCR, and its TCRdb copy is limited to in-frame clones, with some not included. Of about 340,000 clones in the sample, about 88% were seen once. Sequenced input: peripheral blood. All receptors derive from a woman aged 55-70 years with COVID-19, enrolled during active disease. Both conserved end residues are trimmed from each CDR3.

J gene	V gene	CDR3 protein
TRBJ1-2	TRBV29-1	SVAGDYGYT
TRBJ2-7	TRBV27	ASTSLGSGGSYEQY
TRBJ1-3	TRBV29-1	SVEDQRARGNTIY
TRBJ2-4	TRBV11-2	ASSLAGSGIQY
TRBJ2-3	TRBV9	ASSVEGTGLQDTQY
TRBJ1-1	TRBV3-1/TRBV3-2	ASSPRNTEAF
TRBJ1-2	TRBV30	AAFFWTVGRDYGYT
TRBJ2-5	TRBV2	ASSGGTAGETQY
TRBJ1-2	TRBV2	ASSEASIGQGYGYT
TRBJ2-1	TRBV6-6	ASSQLTPQMGTGLYNEQF
TRBJ2-7	TRBV12-3/TRBV12-4	ASSPRTYEQY
TRBJ1-6	TRBV21-1	ASSKFDGVDSPLH
TRBJ2-5	TRBV9	ASSVGTLGWGVETQY
TRBJ1-5	TRBV30	AWTKGGVATSNQPQH
TRBJ2-5	TRBV5-1	ASSLEASTGGETQY
TRBJ2-3	TRBV13	ASSLWQGYTQY
TRBJ1-5	TRBV10-3	AISDRQGTQPQH
TRBJ2-3	TRBV7-6	ASSTPLRVDTQY
TRBJ1-1	TRBV2	ASSEATGGEAF
TRBJ1-2	TRBV4-1	ASSQGDRGSANYGYT
TRBJ1-6	TRBV11-3	ASSMTGTNSPLH
TRBJ1-2	TRBV29-1	SVGRTGTGYT
TRBJ1-4	TRBV4-3	ASSQGRGIGEKLF
TRBJ1-1	TRBV7-9	ASSLFGAEAF
TRBJ1-5	TRBV6-1	ASSDYVQGNQPQH
TRBJ2-5	TRBV2	ASSSGLAGFQETQY
TRBJ1-2	TRBV5-3	ARSLFCANPLLYGYT
TRBJ2-1	TRBV4-1	ASSHPGTGSSYNEQF
TRBJ2-7	TRBV5-4	ASSSTGGSYEQY
TRBJ2-5	TRBV30	AWREDSPLGETQY
TRBJ1-4	TRBV5-1	ASSLGGRGGSNEKLF
TRBJ2-3	TRBV30	AWSRWTSGRTDTQY
TRBJ1-1	TRBV7-3	ASSYQQDTEAF
TRBJ1-2	TRBV6-6	ASTPRAGSYGYT
TRBJ2-2	TRBV29-1	SANRVNTGELF
TRBJ1-1	TRBV5-6	ASSLETGLFQGMNTEAF
TRBJ1-2	TRBV29-1	SDPNEPGQGNGYT
TRBJ1-2	TRBV5-4	ASSFRQGRGGYT
TRBJ2-1	TRBV5-6	ASSLAGDEQF
TRBJ1-2	TRBV29-1	SVEGTAPGLVYGYT
TRBJ1-2	TRBV27	ASSLSPRQGGPHGYT
TRBJ2-3	TRBV9	ASSSTSGGADTQY
TRBJ1-1	TRBV27	ASSSGQGGYTEAF
TRBJ2-3	TRBV6-6	ASSSGLTQDTQY
TRBJ1-1	TRBV7-2	ASSLASIMNTEAF
TRBJ2-1	TRBV14	ASSPGLATNEQF
TRBJ2-3	TRBV19	ASMIRGMGTDTQY
TRBJ1-5	TRBV5-1	ASSLALRQTWDNQPQH
TRBJ2-3	TRBV4-1	ASSQGTGTDTQY
TRBJ1-2	TRBV11-2	ASSLGGVETGYT
TRBJ1-4	TRBV30	AWQPLGGRNEKLF
TRBJ2-7	TRBV5-1	ASSLLDRDYEQY
TRBJ1-1	TRBV19	ASSITGIAF